The 32 T cell receptor beta chains below all came from one sample that was sequenced in a study of shared clonotypes between healthy human individuals. The data were produced by immunoSEQ multiplex PCR, yet TCRdb's version contains in-frame clones alone and is incomplete. The sample yields about 2 million clones, about 94% seen once. In the naive CD8 group, cells lacked CD45RO and were positively selected for CCR7, so terminally differentiated effector memory CD45RA+ cells were left out. Sequencing input: naive CD8+ T cells sorted from blood. The receptor set was obtained from a young man in good health.

This chain uses TRBV14 with TRBJ2-3; D remains ambiguous. In germline, CDR1 is SGHDN, CDR2 FVKESK. The CDR3 extends over 12 amino acids. V shed 0 bases and J shed 5 bases, with 3 bases lying between them. The CDR3 DNA sequence: TGTGCCAGCAGCCAAGAAGGAGATACGCAGTATTTT. The encoded protein is CASSQEGDTQYF.

A remark on this clone: Other nucleotide sequences from this sample produce the same CDR3. V is TRBV5-6 and J is TRBJ1-2, with D maybe TRBD1 (6 bases). V was shortened by 4 bases and J by 0 bases, with 10 bases between the two germline ends. The CDR3 is 14 residues long. Germline V CDR1 and CDR2: SGHDT, YYEEEE. The CDR3 is CASSPQGANYGYTF. DNA for the CDR3: TGTGCCAGCAGCCCACAGGGAGCTAACTATGGCTACACCTTC.

Concerning this clone itself: An end of the junction does not agree with germline; a read error may underlie this. The chain couples TRBV7-7 to TRBJ2-6, with D unresolved. This CDR3 region has 14 residues. Germline V gives CDR1 SSHAT, CDR2 FNYEAQ (reference sequence). CDR3 loop: CASSLSPGANVLTF. The DNA of the CDR3 is TGTGCTAGCAGCTTAAGTCCGGGGGCCAACGTCCTGACTTTC. The variable domain in full, with the rest retrieved from reference TRBV7-7 and TRBJ2-6, is GAGVSQSPRYKVTKRGQDVTLRCDPISSHATLYWYQQALGQGPEFLTYFNYEAQPDKSGLPSDRFSAERPEGSISTLTIQRTEQRDSAMYRCASSLSPGANVLTFGAGSRLTVL.

This chain joins TRBV2 and TRBJ2-7, with unresolved D. Trimming cost V 3 bases and J 0 bases, with 12 bases left between them. The CDR3 has 15 residues. Germline loops: CDR1 SNHLY, CDR2 FYNNEI. The CDR3 loop is CASSDGSLYSYEQYF. As DNA, the CDR3 is TGTGCCAGCAGTGACGGCAGCCTCTACTCCTACGAGCAGTACTTC.

This sequence joins TRBV9 and TRBJ2-1, with TRBD2 matching over 9 bases. Losses at the gene ends were 0 bases for V and 3 bases for J; bases not matched to a gene: 7. CDR1 is SGDLS, CDR2 YYNGEE, per germline. The CDR3 sequence is 17 residues long. CDR3 DNA: TGTGCCAGCAGCGTAGCAGCGGGGGGCCTGGGCTACAATGAGCAGTTCTTC. It translates to CASSVAAGGLGYNEQFF.

The chain couples TRBV27 to TRBJ2-7; D gene ambiguous. Germline CDR1 is MNHEY and CDR2 is SMNVEV (reference sequence). This CDR3 region has 13 residues. Trimming took 3 bases from V and 1 from J, leaving 7 bases between them. The CDR3 spells CASSFTESYEQYF. As DNA, the CDR3 is TGTGCCAGCAGTTTTACGGAGTCCTACGAGCAGTACTTC.

The chain is built from TRBV6-5 and TRBJ2-5; 7 nucleotides match TRBD2. V lost 1 base and J lost 3; bases outside the gene matches: 5. The CDR3 extends over 15 amino acids. CDR1 is MNHEY, CDR2 SVGAGI, per germline. CDR3 in amino acids: CASSYWGGEKETQYF. The CDR3 nucleotides read TGTGCCAGCAGTTACTGGGGGGGGGAGAAAGAGACCCAGTACTTC.

This chain connects TRBV30 to TRBJ1-5; no definite D call. CDR3 length equals 15 residues. CDR1 and CDR2 from the germline V gene are GTSNPN and SVGIG (reference sequence). The germline V and J ends were trimmed by 1 base and 0 bases, with 10 bases remaining between them. CDR3 residues: CAWSEGVNSNQPQHF. In DNA, the CDR3 is TGTGCCTGGAGTGAAGGAGTGAATAGCAATCAGCCCCAGCATTTT.

The chain uses TRBV9 and TRBJ2-3, with 10 bases lining up with TRBD2. V lost 0 bases, J lost 2 bases, and 9 bases stayed unmatched. Germline lookup yields CDR1 SGDLS and CDR2 YYNGEE. This CDR3 is 18 amino acids long. In DNA form, the CDR3 reads TGTGCCAGCAGCGTAGAAGCGGGGGGGCCAATCCACACAGATACGCAGTATTTT. It encodes CASSVEAGGPIHTDTQYF.

The V and J genes are TRBV5-6 and TRBJ2-1; TRBD1 aligns across 7 bases. The CDR3 length is 12 residues. In germline, CDR1 is SGHDT, CDR2 YYEEEE. With V trimmed by 4 bases and J by 6 bases, 1 base remained unmatched. The CDR3 region is CASSGQVNEQFF. The CDR3 DNA is TGTGCCAGCAGCGGACAGGTCAATGAGCAGTTCTTC.

This clone was observed a single time. The rearrangement joins TRBV27 to TRBJ1-2; no reliable D call. The germline V and J ends were trimmed by 0 bases and 8 bases, with 10 bases remaining between them. In germline, CDR1 is MNHEY, CDR2 SMNVEV (reference sequence). The CDR3 extends over 13 amino acids. The CDR3 protein is CASSLSSYAGYTF. CDR3 sequence (DNA): TGTGCCAGCAGTTTATCGAGTTACGCCGGCTACACCTTC.

The chain couples TRBV27 to TRBJ2-3, with TRBD2 identical over 12 bases. The CDR3 consists of 15 residues. V was pared by 7 bases and J by 5 bases, with 7 bases of the junction left unmatched. Germline loops: CDR1 MNHEY, CDR2 SMNVEV (reference sequence). In DNA, the CDR3 is TGTGCCAGCACCCCTAGCGGGGGGGCCGGAGATACGCAGTATTTT. Encoded protein: CASTPSGGAGDTQYF.

V and J are TRBV19 and TRBJ2-2; 7 bases are a match to TRBD2. The junction had 11 bases not matched to a gene; V was cut back by 6 bases and J by 7 bases. Germline lookup yields CDR1 LNHDA and CDR2 SQIVND (reference sequence). The CDR3 is 15 amino acids. This CDR3 is CASRGREWVNGELFF. CDR3 DNA sequence: TGTGCCAGTAGGGGGAGGGAATGGGTCAACGGGGAGCTGTTTTTT.

V and J are TRBV27 and TRBJ2-7; 7 bases align to TRBD1. V shed 5 bases and J 0 bases; nucleotides not matched to a gene: 10. Germline V CDR1 and CDR2: MNHEY, SMNVEV (reference sequence). CDR3 length: 16 amino acids. The CDR3 is CASSLSSDRDSYEQYF. The CDR3 coding sequence is TGTGCCAGCAGTCTCTCCAGCGACAGGGACTCCTACGAGCAGTACTTC.

The chain couples TRBV6-1 to TRBJ1-3; the D gene is possibly TRBD1 (5 bases). The CDR3 is made up of 14 amino acids. Germline V gives CDR1 MNHNS, CDR2 SASEGT. V lost 8 bases to trimming and J lost 1 base, with 12 bases between them. In DNA form, the CDR3 reads TGTGCCAGCGGGACCTTGGGTTCTGGAAACACCATATATTTT. It codes for CASGTLGSGNTIYF.

The gene calls are TRBV6-1 and TRBJ2-7; the D is unclear. Per the germline V gene, CDR1 is MNHNS and CDR2 is SASEGT. V lost 5 bases and J 0 bases, leaving 11 bases between the germline ends. The CDR3 has 14 amino acids. CDR3 residues: CASSLTGLSYEQYF. CDR3 bases: TGTGCCAGCAGTCTGACTGGTCTCTCCTACGAGCAGTACTTC.

This sequence joins TRBV13 and TRBJ2-1, with TRBD2 matching 11 bases. The V and J ends lost 5 bases and 7 bases, in that order; junction bases with no gene match: 10. The CDR3 runs to 16 residues. CDR1 and CDR2 (germline): PRHDT, FYEKMQ (reference sequence). This CDR3 is CASSALAGGPNNEQFF. The CDR3 DNA reads as TGTGCCAGCAGCGCTTTAGCGGGAGGGCCGAATAATGAGCAGTTCTTC.

The rearrangement links TRBV5-6 to TRBJ2-7, with D perhaps TRBD2 (5 bases). Germline CDR1 and CDR2: SGHDT and YYEEEE. Trimming cost V 0 bases and J 0 bases, with 16 bases left between them. The CDR3 extends over 17 amino acids. In DNA form, the CDR3 reads TGTGCCAGCAGCTTGGGTCCAGCCAGTGGACTCTCCTACGAGCAGTACTTC. It yields the protein CASSLGPASGLSYEQYF.

The chain couples TRBV5-1 to TRBJ1-5, with 8 nucleotides matching TRBD1. From germline, CDR1 is SGHRS and CDR2 YFSETQ. Trimming at V came to 4 bases and at J to 3 bases, leaving 6 bases not matched to a gene. There are 15 residues in the CDR3. CDR3 protein: CASSTTTGANQPQHF. Written as DNA, the CDR3 is TGCGCCAGCAGCACAACGACAGGGGCCAATCAGCCCCAGCATTTT.

V is TRBV4-3 and J is TRBJ2-1; 7 nucleotides match TRBD2. The CDR3 is 18 amino acids. The germline gives CDR1 LGHNA, CDR2 YSLEER. The junction had 17 bases not matched to a gene; V was cut back by 4 bases and J by 5 bases. In DNA form, the CDR3 reads TGCGCCAGCAGCCGAGAAGCCCTCTTGAGCGGGGCTGACAATGAGCAGTTCTTC. Translated: CASSREALLSGADNEQFF.

The rearrangement links TRBV19 to TRBJ1-1; D is unresolved. Deletions cut 3 bases from V and 4 bases from J, with 6 bases between. CDR1 is LNHDA and CDR2 is SQIVND in the germline V gene (reference sequence). There are 12 residues in the CDR3. The CDR3 DNA reads TGTGCCAGTAGTATGATAACCACTGAAGCTTTCTTT. It specifies CASSMITTEAFF.

The chain recombines TRBV6-1 with TRBJ2-7, with D tentatively TRBD2 (6 bases). CDR1 and CDR2 (germline): MNHNS, SASEGT. This CDR3 is 15 amino acids long. With 4 bases removed from V and 2 bases from J, the gap between germline ends came to 15 bases. The CDR3 loop is CASSGSGTVPYEQYF. The CDR3, as DNA: TGTGCCAGCAGTGGGTCCGGGACTGTCCCCTACGAGCAGTACTTC.

The chain employs TRBV5-6 and TRBJ2-7; 10 bases are a match to TRBD2. The germline CDR1 and CDR2 sequences are SGHDT and YYEEEE. V shed 0 bases and J 4 bases; nucleotides not matched to a gene: 4. The length of the CDR3 is 15 residues. The CDR3 region is CASSLATSGTYEQYF. The DNA of the CDR3 is TGTGCCAGCAGCTTGGCAACTAGCGGGACATACGAGCAGTACTTC.

V gene TRBV6-5 combines with J gene TRBJ1-2, with D perhaps TRBD1 (5 bases). Trimming removed 2 bases at V and 5 bases at J, with 15 bases between. Germline CDR1 and CDR2: MNHEY and SVGAGI. The CDR3 has 15 residues. The CDR3 spells CASSYLPLGGYGYTF. The CDR3 DNA reads as TGTGCCAGCAGTTACCTTCCTCTTGGGGGATATGGCTACACCTTC.

This clone was counted once. This chain uses TRBV2 with TRBJ2-2; D remains unclear. Germline assignment: CDR1 SNHLY and CDR2 FYNNEI. The CDR3 sequence is 15 residues long. The germline V and J ends were trimmed by 1 base and 4 bases, with 10 bases remaining between them. The CDR3 sequence: CASSEGWGFTGELFF. In DNA, the CDR3 is TGTGCCAGCAGTGAAGGGTGGGGATTCACCGGGGAGCTGTTTTTT.

In DNA, the CDR3 is TGCAGCGTTGCCGAGGACAGGGTGCAGGAAAAACTGTTTTTT. It specifies CSVAEDRVQEKLFF. V is TRBV29-1 and J is TRBJ1-4, with TRBD1 matching 8 bases. Germline trimming cut 4 bases from V and 8 bases from J; bases unmatched to any gene: 9. Germline loops: CDR1 SQVTM, CDR2 ANQGSEA. CDR3 size: 14 residues.

As for this clone: The sample contains more than one DNA sequence encoding this CDR3. This chain uses TRBV11-2 with TRBJ2-7; TRBD2 aligns across 12 bases. J gave up 0 bases and V 5 bases, and 2 bases lay outside the gene matches. This CDR3 has 15 residues. Germline CDR1 reads SGHAT; CDR2 reads FQNNGV. The CDR3 bases are TGTGCCAGCAGCGTGACTAGCGGGAGCTCCTACGAGCAGTACTTC. This codes for CASSVTSGSSYEQYF.

This chain uses TRBV28 with TRBJ1-6; no firm D call. Germline V CDR1 and CDR2: MDHEN, SYDVKM. CDR3 length equals 11 residues. The germline V and J ends were trimmed by 4 bases and 19 bases, with 14 bases remaining between them. CDR3 loop: CASSSPGPFHF. The CDR3 DNA reads TGTGCCAGCAGTTCACCGGGCCCATTTCACTTT.

This rearrangement joins TRBV6-5 to TRBJ2-1, with D unclear. This CDR3 is built from 13 residues. Between the trimmed V and J ends, which lost 6 bases and 7 bases, there was a span of 13 bases. The germline V gene has CDR1 MNHEY and CDR2 SVGAGI. The chain's CDR3 is CASSPWVENEQFF. In DNA, the CDR3 is TGTGCCAGCAGCCCCTGGGTCGAGAATGAGCAGTTCTTC.

The rearrangement joins TRBV6-5 to TRBJ1-2; a weak D match, TRBD1 (6 bases). The germline V gene encodes CDR1 MNHEY and CDR2 SVGAGI. Trimming removed 0 bases from V and 1 base from J, with 12 bases in between. The CDR3 extends over 16 amino acids. The CDR3: CASSYSGGEINYGYTF. The CDR3 DNA follows: TGTGCCAGCAGTTACTCTGGGGGCGAAATTAACTATGGCTACACCTTC.

This rearrangement joins TRBV4-2 to TRBJ1-5, with TRBD1 matching 8 bases. Germline CDR1 and CDR2: LGHNA and YNFKEQ. This CDR3 has 14 residues. The trim removed 1 base at V and 8 bases at J, leaving 4 bases unmatched. The DNA for the CDR3 is TGTGCCAGCAGCCAAGCAGGGGGCGGCGAGCCCCAGCATTTT. Its protein product is CASSQAGGGEPQHF.

CDR3 region: CASSQDTGEGNTIYF. For the CDR3, the DNA is TGCGCCAGCAGCCAAGATACGGGGGAGGGAAACACCATATATTTT. The chain carries TRBV4-3 and TRBJ1-3; weak D call: TRBD1 (5 bases). The germline V and J ends were trimmed by 0 bases and 4 bases, with 10 bases remaining between them. In germline, CDR1 is LGHNA, CDR2 YSLEER. The CDR3 is 15 residues long.